This T cell receptor beta chain was captured by sequencing in a study of shared clonotypes between healthy human individuals. Over several immunoSEQ plates, each subset's genomic DNA was distributed in even portions. Measured with immunoSEQ multiplex PCR; TCRdb has only the in-frame clones, and not every one. Among under 2.5 million clones, 85% to 95% were seen once, and the ten largest hold approximately 0.41%. The CDR3 is 15 amino acids. Germline lookup yields CDR1 WNHNN and CDR2 SYGVQD (reference sequence). Trimming shortened V by 5 bases and J by 7 bases, and 18 bases separated the two germline ends.

Source material: naive CD4+ T cells from PBMCs. Subset described: CD45RA+ positively selected. The chain carries TRBV10-1 and TRBJ2-1; a possible D gene is TRBD2 (6 bases). The sequence derives from a man between 18 and 29 years old in good health. Some clones in this sample may be carry-over from other donors' samples. The CDR3 DNA sequence: TGCGCCAGCAGTCCCAACGGAGGGCGATTAAATGAGCAGTTCTTC. Translated: CASSPNGGRLNEQFF.